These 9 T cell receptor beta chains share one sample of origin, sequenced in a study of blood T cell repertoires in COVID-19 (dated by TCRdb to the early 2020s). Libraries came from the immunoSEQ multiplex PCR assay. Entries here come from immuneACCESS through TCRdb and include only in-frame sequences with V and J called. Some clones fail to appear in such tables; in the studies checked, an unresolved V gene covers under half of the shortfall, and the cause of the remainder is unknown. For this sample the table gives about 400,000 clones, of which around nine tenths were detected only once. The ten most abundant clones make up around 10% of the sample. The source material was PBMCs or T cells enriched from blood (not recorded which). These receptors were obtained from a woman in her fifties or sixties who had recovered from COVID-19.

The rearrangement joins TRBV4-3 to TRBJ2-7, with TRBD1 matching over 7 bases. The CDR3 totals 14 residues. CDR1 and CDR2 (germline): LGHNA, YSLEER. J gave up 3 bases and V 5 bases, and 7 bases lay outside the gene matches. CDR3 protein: CASSERQGLYEQYF. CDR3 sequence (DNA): TGCGCCAGCAGCGAACGACAGGGTCTCTACGAGCAGTACTTC.

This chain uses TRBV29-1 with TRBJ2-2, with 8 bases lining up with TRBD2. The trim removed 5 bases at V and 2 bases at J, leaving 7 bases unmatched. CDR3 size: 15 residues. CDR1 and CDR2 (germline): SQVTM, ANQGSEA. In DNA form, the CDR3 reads TGCAGCGTTACTCAGGCGGGGGGAAACACCGGGGAGCTGTTTTTT. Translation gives CSVTQAGGNTGELFF.

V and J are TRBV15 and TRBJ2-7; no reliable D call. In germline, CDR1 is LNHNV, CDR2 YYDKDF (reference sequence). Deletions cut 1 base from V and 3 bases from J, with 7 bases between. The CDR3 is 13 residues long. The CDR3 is CATSRVLNYEQYF. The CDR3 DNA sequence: TGTGCCACCAGCAGAGTCTTAAACTACGAGCAGTACTTC.

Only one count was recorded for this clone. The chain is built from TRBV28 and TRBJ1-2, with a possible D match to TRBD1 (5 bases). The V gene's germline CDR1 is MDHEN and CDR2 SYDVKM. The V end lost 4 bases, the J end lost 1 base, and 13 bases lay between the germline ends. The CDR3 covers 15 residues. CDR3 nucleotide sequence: TGTGCCAGCAGTTCTGCTGGGGCAGATAACTATGGCTACACCTTC. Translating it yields CASSSAGADNYGYTF.

The CDR3 protein is CASSPRREGDTQYF. The CDR3 nucleotides are TGTGCCAGCTCACCCCGGCGGGAGGGAGATACGCAGTATTTT. The chain employs TRBV18 and TRBJ2-3, with 9 bases lining up with TRBD2. The CDR3 extends over 14 amino acids. Germline V gives CDR1 KGHSH, CDR2 LQKENI. V was clipped by 3 bases and J by 5 bases; unmatched bases: 3.

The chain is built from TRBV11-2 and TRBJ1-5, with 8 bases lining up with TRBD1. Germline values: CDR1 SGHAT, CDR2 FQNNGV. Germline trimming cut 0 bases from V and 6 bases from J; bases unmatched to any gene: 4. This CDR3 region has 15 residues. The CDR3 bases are TGTGCCAGCAGCTTAGACGCAGGGGGCGTTCAGCCCCAGCATTTT. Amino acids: CASSLDAGGVQPQHF.

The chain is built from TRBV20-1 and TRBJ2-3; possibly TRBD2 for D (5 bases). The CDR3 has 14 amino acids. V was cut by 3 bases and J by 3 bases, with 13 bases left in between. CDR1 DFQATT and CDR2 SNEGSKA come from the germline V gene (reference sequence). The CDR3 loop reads CSASTIRGTDTQYF. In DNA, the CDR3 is TGCAGTGCTAGTACGATCCGGGGTACAGATACGCAGTATTTT.

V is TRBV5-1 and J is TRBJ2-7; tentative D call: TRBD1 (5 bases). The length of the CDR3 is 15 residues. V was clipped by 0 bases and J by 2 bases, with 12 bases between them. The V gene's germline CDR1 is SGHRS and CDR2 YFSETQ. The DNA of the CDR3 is TGCGCCAGCAGCTTGGTGCAGGGATCCACCTACGAGCAGTACTTC. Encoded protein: CASSLVQGSTYEQYF.

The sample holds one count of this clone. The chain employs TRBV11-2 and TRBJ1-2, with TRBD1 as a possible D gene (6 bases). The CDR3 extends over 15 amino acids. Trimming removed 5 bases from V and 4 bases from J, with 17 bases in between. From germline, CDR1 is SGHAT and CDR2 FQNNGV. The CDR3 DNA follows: TGTGCCAGCAGCCACACGACAGGCTCGGGCTATGGCTACACCTTC. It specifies CASSHTTGSGYGYTF.